This T cell receptor (beta chain) was found in a study of neoadjuvant anti-PD-1 for oral cavity cancer. The time point here: after neoadjuvant nivolumab, at surgical resection. This CDR3 region has 17 residues. Deletions cut 2 bases from V and 0 bases from J, with 13 bases between. Germline lookup yields CDR1 LGHNA and CDR2 YNFKEQ. In its sample, this clone was seen a few times. Generated by immunoSEQ multiplex PCR, the TCRdb table keeps only in-frame clones and is missing some. The sample holds about 14,000 clones, over 70% seen once. The sample in question was PBMCs, obtained after nivolumab (anti-PD-1) treatment. The receptor's source is a person aged 40 to 85 with oral cavity squamous cell carcinoma. The chain uses TRBV4-2 and TRBJ2-2, with unresolved D. In DNA, the CDR3 is TGTGCCAGCAGCCAACCTACAGAGAACACGAACACCGGGGAGCTGTTTTTT. Its translation: CASSQPTENTNTGELFF.